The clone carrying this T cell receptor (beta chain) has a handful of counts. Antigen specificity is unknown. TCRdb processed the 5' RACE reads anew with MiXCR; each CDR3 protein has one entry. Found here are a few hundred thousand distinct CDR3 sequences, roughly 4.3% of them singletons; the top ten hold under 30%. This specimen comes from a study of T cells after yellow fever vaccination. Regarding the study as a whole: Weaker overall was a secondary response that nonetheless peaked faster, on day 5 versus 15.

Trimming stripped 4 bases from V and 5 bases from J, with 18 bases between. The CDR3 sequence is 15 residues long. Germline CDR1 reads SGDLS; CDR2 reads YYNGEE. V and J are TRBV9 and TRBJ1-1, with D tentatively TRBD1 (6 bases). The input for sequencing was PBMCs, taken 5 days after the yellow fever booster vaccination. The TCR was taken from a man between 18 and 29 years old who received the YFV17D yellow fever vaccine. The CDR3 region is CASSPEGHGGTEAFF. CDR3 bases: TGTGCCAGCAGCCCGGAGGGACATGGAGGGACTGAAGCTTTCTTT.